One sample yielded the 5 T cell receptor beta chains listed below, sequenced in a study of cytomegalovirus exposure and HLA in healthy donors. Primers for the PCR totalled 60 Vbeta and 13 Jbeta. The repertoire was sequenced with immunoSEQ multiplex PCR; TCRdb's copy has only in-frame clones and lacks some. The sample lists roughly 130,000 clones, over 80% seen once, with 2.1% in the top ten. Input material: PBMCs. The receptor source for this set is a man aged 30 to 45 in good health and CMV-seronegative.

The V and J genes are TRBV2 and TRBJ1-4; 7 nucleotides match TRBD1. Germline-derived CDR1 and CDR2 are SNHLY and FYNNEI. Trimming took 8 bases from V and 8 from J; bases not matched to a gene: 8. The CDR3 loop spans 13 amino acids. The CDR3 nucleotides are TGTGCCAGCGATGAGGGGGCGGGCGAAAAACTGTTTTTT. The encoded protein is CASDEGAGEKLFF.

This rearrangement joins TRBV6-5 to TRBJ1-2; no clear D. The CDR3 consists of 15 residues. V lost 4 bases and J 8 bases, leaving 20 bases between the germline ends. CDR1 is MNHEY and CDR2 is SVGAGI in the germline V gene. Here the CDR3 reads CASSSPDYTRGGYTF. CDR3 bases: TGTGCCAGCAGTTCCCCCGATTATACCCGAGGGGGCTACACCTTC.

In the case of this clone: Distinct nucleotide sequences in the sample also encode this CDR3. V gene TRBV28 combines with J gene TRBJ1-1, with D perhaps matching TRBD1 (5 bases). V was cut by 6 bases and J by 3 bases, with 17 bases left in between. Germline assignment: CDR1 MDHEN and CDR2 SYDVKM. The CDR3 totals 15 residues. This CDR3 is CASSDPRGFDTEAFF. In DNA form, the CDR3 reads TGTGCCAGCAGCGATCCCCGGGGGTTTGACACTGAAGCTTTCTTT.

The chain combines TRBV5-4 with TRBJ2-5, with 8 nucleotides matching TRBD1. The CDR3 sequence is 15 residues long. Trimming cost V 4 bases and J 5 bases; bases outside gene matches: 10. Germline assignment: CDR1 SGHNT and CDR2 YYREEE (reference sequence). The CDR3 coding sequence is TGTGCCAGCAGCAGCGGCCAGGGGGCCTTGGAGACCCAGTACTTC. It is translated as CASSSGQGALETQYF.

The V call is TRBV5-8, the J call TRBJ2-7; D not certain. The CDR3 contains 11 residues. The V gene's germline CDR1 is SGHTS and CDR2 YDEGEE. The ends were cut back, 4 bases at V and 7 bases at J, with 9 bases in the middle. CDR3 nucleotides: TGTGCCAGCAGCGGAATCGGGGAGCAGTACTTC. It is translated as CASSGIGEQYF.